Listed here are 9 T cell receptor beta chains from one sample, sequenced in a study of T cell responses to AZD1222 COVID-19 vaccine. Produced via immunoSEQ multiplex PCR; TCRdb's table is partial and in-frame only. In the table there are 130,000 or so clones, about 86% of which are singletons. The specimen was peripheral blood, collected on day 0 of AZD1222 vaccination. Every receptor here comes from an adult in good health.

The chain is built from TRBV19 and TRBJ1-2; D not resolved. This CDR3 comprises 13 residues. Per germline, CDR1 LNHDA and CDR2 SQIVND (reference sequence). Trimming removed 3 bases from V and 8 bases from J, with 13 bases in between. In DNA form, the CDR3 reads TGTGCCAGTAGTATCCGCCGTGGGTACGGCTACACCTTC. As protein: CASSIRRGYGYTF.

The chain joins TRBV2 to TRBJ2-1, with 11 nucleotides matching TRBD2. V trimming: 6 bases; J trimming: 5 bases; junction bases outside the gene matches: 6. The CDR3 has 15 amino acids. Per the germline V gene, CDR1 is SNHLY and CDR2 is FYNNEI. The CDR3 DNA reads TGTGCCAGCAGAGTAGCGGGAGGGCTGCACAATGAGCAGTTCTTC. It encodes CASRVAGGLHNEQFF.

The V call is TRBV5-4, the J call TRBJ2-3; 11 positions agree with TRBD2. CDR1 and CDR2 (germline): SGHNT, YYREEE (reference sequence). The CDR3 is made up of 16 amino acids. The J segment lost 7 bases and the V segment lost 3 bases, leaving 10 bases of the junction unmatched. In nucleotides, the CDR3 is TGTGCCAGCAGCTCTGGGACTAGCGGCCTGATGAATACGCAGTATTTT. Translation gives CASSSGTSGLMNTQYF.

V gene TRBV19 combines with J gene TRBJ1-3; 11 positions agree with TRBD1. V shed 4 bases, J shed 1 base, and the junction held 15 bases outside the gene matches. The germline V gene has CDR1 LNHDA and CDR2 SQIVND (reference sequence). The CDR3 runs 20 residues. The DNA for the CDR3 is TGTGCCAGTAGTACCTACCCCCGGGACAGGGGGAGTAGGTCTGGAAACACCATATATTTT. Protein sequence: CASSTYPRDRGSRSGNTIYF.

A few counts support this clone. The gene calls are TRBV2 and TRBJ2-7; D call uncertain. The CDR3 is 14 residues long. Per the germline V gene, CDR1 is SNHLY and CDR2 is FYNNEI. Trimming stripped 1 base from V and 2 bases from J, with 9 bases between. The CDR3, as DNA: TGTGCCAGCAGTGAAGGGTCCCTTGCCTACGAGCAGTACTTC. Its translation: CASSEGSLAYEQYF.

This clone was observed once. The chain recombines TRBV10-3 with TRBJ2-1, with D unresolved. V dropped 6 bases and J dropped 8 bases, with 11 bases sitting between them. Germline V gene data show CDR1 as ENHRY and CDR2 as SYGVKD. The CDR3 extends over 12 amino acids. CDR3 sequence: CAIRAGSDEQFF. CDR3 sequence (DNA): TGTGCCATCAGGGCCGGCTCCGATGAGCAGTTCTTC.

The V call is TRBV5-1, the J call TRBJ2-7; 11 nucleotides line up with TRBD2. V lost 5 bases and J lost 5; bases outside the gene matches: 6. The CDR3 is 14 amino acids. The germline V gene encodes CDR1 SGHRS and CDR2 YFSETQ. The CDR3 region is CASRLTSGSNEQYF. The CDR3 region has the DNA TGCGCCAGCAGACTAACTAGCGGGAGCAACGAGCAGTACTTC.

This chain uses TRBV19 with TRBJ2-2; no clear D gene. The length of the CDR3 is 15 residues. Germline CDR1 is LNHDA and CDR2 is SQIVND (reference sequence). The V end was cut by 6 bases, the J end by 0 bases, with 11 bases between. Here the CDR3 DNA reads TGTGCCAGTAGGACCTTAAGGACGAACACCGGGGAGCTGTTTTTT. It is translated as CASRTLRTNTGELFF.

The chain employs TRBV30 and TRBJ2-7; D possibly corresponds to TRBD1 (5 bases). Germline CDR1 GTSNPN, CDR2 SVGIG (reference sequence). V was clipped by 2 bases and J by 2 bases, with 10 bases between them. This CDR3 has 13 amino acids. The CDR3 DNA reads as TGTGCCTGGAGTATAGGACAACCCTACGAGCAGTACTTC. It encodes CAWSIGQPYEQYF.